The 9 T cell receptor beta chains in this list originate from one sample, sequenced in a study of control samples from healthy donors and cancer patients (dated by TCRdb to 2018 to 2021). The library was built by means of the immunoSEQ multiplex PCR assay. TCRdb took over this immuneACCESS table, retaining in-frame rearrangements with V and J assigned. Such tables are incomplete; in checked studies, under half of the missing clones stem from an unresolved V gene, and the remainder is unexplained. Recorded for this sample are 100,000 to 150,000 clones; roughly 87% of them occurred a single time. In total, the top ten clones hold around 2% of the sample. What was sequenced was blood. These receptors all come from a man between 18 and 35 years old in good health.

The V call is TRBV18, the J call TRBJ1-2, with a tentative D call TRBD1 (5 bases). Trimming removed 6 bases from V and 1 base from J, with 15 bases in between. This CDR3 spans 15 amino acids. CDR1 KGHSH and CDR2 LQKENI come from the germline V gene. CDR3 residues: CASSPGAQNNYGYTF. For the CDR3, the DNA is TGTGCCAGCTCTCCCGGGGCTCAAAATAACTATGGCTACACCTTC.

CDR3 nucleotide sequence: TGTGCCAGCAGTCTAGGACTAGCGGGAGGCTTCTACGAGCAGTACTTC. Protein product: CASSLGLAGGFYEQYF. The chain couples TRBV28 to TRBJ2-7; 14 positions agree with TRBD2. Germline lookup yields CDR1 MDHEN and CDR2 SYDVKM. Losses at the gene ends were 5 bases for V and 3 bases for J; bases not matched to a gene: 6. CDR3 length: 16 residues. Full variable domain (remainder filled in from reference TRBV28 and TRBJ2-7): DVKVTQSSRYLVKRTGEKVFLECVQDMDHENMFWYRQDPGLGLRLIYFSYDVKMKEKGDIPEGYSVSREKKERFSLILESASTNQTSMYLCASSLGLAGGFYEQYFGPGTRLTVT.

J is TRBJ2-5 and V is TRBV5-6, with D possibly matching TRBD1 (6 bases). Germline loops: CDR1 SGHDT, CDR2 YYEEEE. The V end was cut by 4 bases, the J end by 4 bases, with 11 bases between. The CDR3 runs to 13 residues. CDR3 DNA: TGTGCCAGCAGCGGGCAGGGGAGAGAGACCCAGTACTTC. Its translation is CASSGQGRETQYF.

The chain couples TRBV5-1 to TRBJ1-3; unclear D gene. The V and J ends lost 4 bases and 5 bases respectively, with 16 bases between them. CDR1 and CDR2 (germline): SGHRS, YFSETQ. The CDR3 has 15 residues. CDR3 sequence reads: CASSPDGSLRNTIYF. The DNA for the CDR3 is TGCGCCAGCAGCCCGGACGGTTCTCTGCGAAACACCATATATTTT.

CDR3 in DNA: TGTGCCAGCAGCCAAGAGGGGCCTAAGCAGTTCTTC. This codes for CASSQEGPKQFF. The chain carries TRBV3-1 (or the pseudogene TRBV3-2) and TRBJ2-1; TRBD1 is a possible D gene (5 bases). The V and J ends lost 0 bases and 11 bases respectively, with 8 bases between them. The CDR3 extends over 12 amino acids. Germline lookup yields CDR1 LGHDT and CDR2 YNNKEL (reference sequence).

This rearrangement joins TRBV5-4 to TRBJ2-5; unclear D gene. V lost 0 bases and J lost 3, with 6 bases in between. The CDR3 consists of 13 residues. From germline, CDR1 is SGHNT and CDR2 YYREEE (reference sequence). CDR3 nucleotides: TGTGCCAGCAGCTTGGGGCAGAAAGAGACCCAGTACTTC. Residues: CASSLGQKETQYF.

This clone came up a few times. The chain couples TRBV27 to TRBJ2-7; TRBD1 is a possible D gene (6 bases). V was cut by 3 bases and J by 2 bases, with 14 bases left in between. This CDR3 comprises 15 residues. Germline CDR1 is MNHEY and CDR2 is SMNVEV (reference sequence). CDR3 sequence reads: CASSFSQTGPYEQYF. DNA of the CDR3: TGTGCCAGCAGTTTTTCCCAAACAGGGCCCTACGAGCAGTACTTC.

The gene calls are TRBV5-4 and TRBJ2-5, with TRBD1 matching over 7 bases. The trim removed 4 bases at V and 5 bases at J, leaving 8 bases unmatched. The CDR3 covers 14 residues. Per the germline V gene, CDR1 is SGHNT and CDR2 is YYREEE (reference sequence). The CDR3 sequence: CASSPKTGWETQYF. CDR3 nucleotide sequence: TGTGCCAGCAGCCCCAAGACAGGGTGGGAGACCCAGTACTTC.

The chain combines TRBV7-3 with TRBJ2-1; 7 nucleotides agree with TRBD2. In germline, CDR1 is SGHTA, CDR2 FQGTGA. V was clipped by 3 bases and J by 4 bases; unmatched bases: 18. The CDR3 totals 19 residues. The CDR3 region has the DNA TGTGCCAGCAGCTTGTATCAGTCCGCTAGCGGCCGGGGGTACAATGAGCAGTTCTTC. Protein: CASSLYQSASGRGYNEQFF.